The 15 T cell receptor beta chains reported below all come from one sample, sequenced in a study of blood T cell repertoires in COVID-19. TCRdb keeps only in-frame clones here, not all; method: immunoSEQ multiplex PCR. The sample lists around 150,000 clones, around 85% occurring once. Sequencing input: peripheral blood. The receptors here all came from a man in his 60s with active or convalescent COVID-19.

In its sample, this clone was seen once. The rearrangement joins TRBV19 to TRBJ1-3; the D gene is possibly TRBD1 (5 bases). Germline V gene data show CDR1 as LNHDA and CDR2 as SQIVND (reference sequence). The V gene lost 3 bases and the J gene lost 0 bases, with 9 bases spanning the gap. This CDR3 is 15 amino acids long. The CDR3: CASSIRGTSGNTIYF. In DNA, the CDR3 is TGTGCCAGTAGTATCCGGGGGACCTCTGGAAACACCATATATTTT.

This clone was seen just once. One junction end does not reproduce the germline sequence, and a read error may be involved. This chain joins TRBV23-1 and TRBJ2-7; 12 bases match TRBD1. TRBV23-1 qualifies as an ORF whose function is uncertain. CDR3 length: 14 amino acids. DNA for the CDR3: TGCGCCAGCAGTCAATGGATCCTAACGGGACAGGGGGCTTTC. Protein: CASSQWILTGQGAF.

The J gene is TRBJ2-5, the V gene TRBV7-9; 7 nucleotides line up with TRBD1. Germline V gene lookup returns CDR1 SEHNR and CDR2 FQNEAQ (reference sequence). This CDR3 is 16 amino acids long. The V gene end was trimmed by 1 base and the J gene end by 2 bases; junction bases not matched to a gene: 7. CDR3 amino acids: CASSLGWDSLQETQYF. For the CDR3, the DNA is TGTGCCAGCAGCTTAGGGTGGGACAGTCTACAAGAGACCCAGTACTTC.

This clone turned up a few times. CDR3 sequence reads: CASSIQAAYEQYF. DNA of the CDR3: TGTGCCAGTAGTATTCAGGCCGCCTACGAGCAGTACTTC. The chain uses TRBV19 and TRBJ2-7; D gene unclear. The V gene lost 3 bases and the J gene lost 2 bases, with 8 bases spanning the gap. This CDR3 is built from 13 residues. Germline-derived CDR1 and CDR2 are LNHDA and SQIVND (reference sequence).

V and J are TRBV19 and TRBJ2-5, with a weak D call TRBD2 (5 bases). The CDR3 runs to 14 residues. The germline gives CDR1 LNHDA, CDR2 SQIVND (reference sequence). Trimming pared 4 bases from V and 5 bases from J, leaving 14 bases between. The CDR3 DNA reads TGTGCCAGTAGTAGGCTTAGCGTCGGGGAGACCCAGTACTTC. Residues: CASSRLSVGETQYF.

The V gene is TRBV5-8, the J gene TRBJ2-7; D unresolved. This CDR3 contains 13 residues. Between the trimmed V and J ends, which lost 4 bases and 3 bases, there was a span of 11 bases. Germline-derived CDR1 and CDR2 are SGHTS and YDEGEE. This chain's CDR3 is CASSQNTNYEQYF. For the CDR3, the DNA is TGTGCCAGCAGCCAAAACACGAACTACGAGCAGTACTTC. Using reference TRBV5-8 and TRBJ2-7 for the parts outside the CDR3, the full variable domain is EAGVTQSPTHLIKTRGQQATLRCSPISGHTSVYWYQQALGLGLQFLLWYDEGEERNRGNFPPRFSGRQFPNYSSELNVNALELEDSALYLCASSQNTNYEQYFGPGTRLTVT.

The V call is TRBV28, the J call TRBJ2-1, with a tentative D call TRBD2 (6 bases). There are 17 residues in the CDR3. Germline V lookup: CDR1 MDHEN, CDR2 SYDVKM. Trimming took off 3 bases at V and 0 bases at J, with 15 bases between the two ends. The CDR3 DNA is TGTGCCAGCAGTTTGGGGGGTCAGGGTTTCTCCTACAATGAGCAGTTCTTC. Translation: CASSLGGQGFSYNEQFF.

V gene TRBV5-1 combines with J gene TRBJ2-3; 8 nucleotides line up with TRBD1. The V segment lost 3 bases and the J segment 7 bases; nucleotides outside the gene matches: 7. The CDR3 runs to 14 residues. CDR1 and CDR2 (germline): SGHRS, YFSETQ. CDR3: CASSSDRDSNTQYF. CDR3 DNA sequence: TGCGCCAGCAGCTCGGACAGGGACTCAAATACGCAGTATTTT.

This clone appeared a few times. CDR3 sequence: CASSSTSVTQYF. The CDR3 nucleotides are TGTGCCAGCAGCTCTACTAGCGTTACGCAGTATTTT. V and J are TRBV3-1 (or the pseudogene TRBV3-2) and TRBJ2-3; 7 bases align to TRBD2. The germline V gene encodes CDR1 LGHDT and CDR2 YNNKEL (reference sequence). J was trimmed by 8 bases and V by 5 bases; bases with no gene match: 4. The CDR3 has 12 amino acids.

This chain uses TRBV28 with TRBJ1-1; 9 nucleotides line up with TRBD1. The CDR3 sequence is 15 residues long. Per the germline V gene, CDR1 is MDHEN and CDR2 is SYDVKM. Trimming removed 8 bases from V and 4 bases from J; junction bases left unmatched: 11. The CDR3 region is CASLWRGTGITEAFF. The DNA for the CDR3 is TGTGCCAGCCTTTGGCGTGGGACAGGGATCACTGAAGCTTTCTTT.

The chain couples TRBV18 to TRBJ1-2, with a possible D match to TRBD1 (6 bases). CDR3 length equals 15 residues. Germline V gene data show CDR1 as KGHSH and CDR2 as LQKENI. The germline V and J ends were trimmed by 1 base and 8 bases, with 17 bases remaining between them. CDR3 DNA: TGTGCCAGCTCACCACGACAGGACAGCGAGGACGGCTACACCTTC. Encoded protein: CASSPRQDSEDGYTF.

The chain carries TRBV27 and TRBJ2-6, with no clear D. The germline CDR1 and CDR2 sequences are MNHEY and SMNVEV (reference sequence). The CDR3 sequence is 16 residues long. Trimming stripped 5 bases from V and 0 bases from J, with 11 bases between. The DNA for the CDR3 is TGTGCCAGCAGTGGCGCGGCGCTCTCTGGGGCCAACGTCCTGACTTTC. This sequence encodes CASSGAALSGANVLTF.

This clone was picked up one time. The chain has TRBV9 and TRBJ1-2; a weak D match, TRBD1 (6 bases). CDR1 and CDR2 from the germline V gene are SGDLS and YYNGEE. The CDR3 runs to 14 residues. V was trimmed by 3 bases and J by 5 bases, leaving 14 bases between them. The DNA for the CDR3 is TGTGCCAGCAGCGGCCTGGGGGGGCTATATGGCTACACCTTC. It translates to CASSGLGGLYGYTF.

This chain uses TRBV29-1 with TRBJ2-7; a weak D match, TRBD2 (6 bases). CDR1 is SQVTM and CDR2 is ANQGSEA in the germline V gene. The CDR3 consists of 13 residues. V lost 4 bases, J lost 3 bases, and 13 bases lay in between. This chain's CDR3 is CSVVAAGNYEQYF. The CDR3, as DNA: TGCAGCGTTGTAGCGGCGGGGAACTACGAGCAGTACTTC.

The chain joins TRBV5-5 to TRBJ2-1; 12 bases are shared with TRBD2. The junction had 8 bases not matched to a gene; V was cut back by 4 bases and J by 0 bases. This CDR3 region has 18 residues. Per the germline V gene, CDR1 is SGHKS and CDR2 is YYEKEE (reference sequence). CDR3 sequence (DNA): TGTGCCAGCAGCGTATATACTAGCGGGGGGACCTCCTACAATGAGCAGTTCTTC. Translation gives CASSVYTSGGTSYNEQFF.